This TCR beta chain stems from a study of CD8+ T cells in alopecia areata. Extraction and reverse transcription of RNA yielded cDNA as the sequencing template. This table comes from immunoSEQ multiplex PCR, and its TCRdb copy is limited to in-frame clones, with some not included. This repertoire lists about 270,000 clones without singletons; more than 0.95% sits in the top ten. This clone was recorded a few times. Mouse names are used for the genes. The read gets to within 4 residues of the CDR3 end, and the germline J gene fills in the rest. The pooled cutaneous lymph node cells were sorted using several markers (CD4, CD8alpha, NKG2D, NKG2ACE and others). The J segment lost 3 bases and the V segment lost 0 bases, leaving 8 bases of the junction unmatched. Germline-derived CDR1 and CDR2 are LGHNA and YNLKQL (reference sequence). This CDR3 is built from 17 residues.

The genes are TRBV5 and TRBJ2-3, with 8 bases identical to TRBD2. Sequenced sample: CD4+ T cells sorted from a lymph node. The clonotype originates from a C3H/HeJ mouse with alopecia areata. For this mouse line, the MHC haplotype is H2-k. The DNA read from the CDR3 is TGTGCCAGCAGCCAAGATTGGCTGGGGGGAAGAGCAGAA. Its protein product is CASSQDWLGGRAE. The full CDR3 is CASSQDWLGGRAETLYF.